A single sample gave rise to the 11 T cell receptor beta chains below, sequenced in a study of shared clonotypes between healthy human individuals. Data came from immunoSEQ multiplex PCR; TCRdb stores just in-frame clones and leaves some out. The profile covers a few million clones, with over 85% appearing a single time and about 0.39% taken by the ten largest. The source material was naive CD4+ T cells from PBMCs. This sample's subset: CD45RA+ positively selected. These receptors originate from a man younger than 35 in good health. Some clones in this sample may be carry-over from other donors' samples.

This sequence joins TRBV4-3 and TRBJ2-1, with TRBD2 matching over 12 bases. The germline CDR1 and CDR2 sequences are LGHNA and YSLEER. The CDR3 spans 19 residues. J gave up 9 bases and V 1 base, and 16 bases lay outside the gene matches. Written as DNA, the CDR3 is TGCGCCAGCAGCCAAGGGGCCACTAGCGGGAGGCCCGAGCTGACTGAGCAGTTCTTC. Translated: CASSQGATSGRPELTEQFF.

V is TRBV28 and J is TRBJ1-2; 12 bases are shared with TRBD1. The CDR3 extends over 15 amino acids. Germline V gene data show CDR1 as MDHEN and CDR2 as SYDVKM. After removal of 5 bases from V and 4 bases from J, the junction contained 5 bases not matched to a gene. As DNA, the CDR3 is TGTGCCAGCAGTCCCGGGACAGGGGGCGGCTATGGCTACACCTTC. This encodes CASSPGTGGGYGYTF.

The gene calls are TRBV29-1 and TRBJ2-3; 7 bases fit TRBD1. This CDR3 region has 13 residues. CDR1 is SQVTM, CDR2 ANQGSEA, per germline. J was trimmed by 2 bases and V by 6 bases; bases with no gene match: 5. The DNA of the CDR3 is TGCAGCGTCAAGGACAGGTTCACAGATACGCAGTATTTT. It specifies CSVKDRFTDTQYF.

In regard to this clone: In the same sample, other DNA sequences code for this CDR3. The chain couples TRBV9 to TRBJ2-6; a weak D match, TRBD2 (5 bases). Germline-derived CDR1 and CDR2 are SGDLS and YYNGEE. The CDR3 has 15 amino acids. The ends were cut back, 1 base at V and 0 bases at J, with 5 bases in the middle. CDR3 in amino acids: CASSVRGSGANVLTF. The CDR3 DNA is TGTGCCAGCAGCGTACGGGGCTCTGGGGCCAACGTCCTGACTTTC.

The chain couples TRBV6-6 to TRBJ2-7; D is possibly TRBD2 (5 bases). This CDR3 is 12 amino acids long. Germline CDR1 MNHNY, CDR2 SVGAGI (reference sequence). Trimming pared 6 bases from V and 5 bases from J, leaving 11 bases between. As DNA, the CDR3 is TGTGCCAGCAGCCCGAGGGCGAACGAGCAGTACTTC. Its translation is CASSPRANEQYF.

This chain joins TRBV5-1 and TRBJ2-3, with D unresolved. CDR1 and CDR2 (germline): SGHRS, YFSETQ. There are 16 residues in the CDR3. V gave up 4 bases and J gave up 4 bases, with 19 bases separating them. The chain's CDR3 is CASSRGGRSSPDTQYF. In nucleotides, the CDR3 is TGCGCCAGCAGCAGAGGCGGCAGATCCAGCCCAGATACGCAGTATTTT.

This clone was detected only once. The V call is TRBV9, the J call TRBJ2-1, with no clear D. Per the germline V gene, CDR1 is SGDLS and CDR2 is YYNGEE. This CDR3 has 14 amino acids. Trimming cost V 4 bases and J 6 bases, with 14 bases left between them. The CDR3 protein is CASSFLGSSNEQFF. CDR3 nucleotide sequence: TGTGCCAGCAGCTTTCTCGGGTCGTCCAATGAGCAGTTCTTC.

The V call is TRBV5-6, the J call TRBJ2-1, with TRBD2 matching over 12 bases. The CDR3 is 17 amino acids. V was clipped by 3 bases and J by 7 bases; unmatched bases: 11. The germline CDR1 and CDR2 sequences are SGHDT and YYEEEE. CDR3 sequence (DNA): TGTGCCAGCAGCTCACTAGCGGGAGGCCTTCTTGGGAATGAGCAGTTCTTC. It translates to CASSSLAGGLLGNEQFF. The full variable domain, rest sourced from reference TRBV5-6 and TRBJ2-1, is DAGVTQSPTHLIKTRGQQVTLRCSPKSGHDTVSWYQQALGQGPQFIFQYYEEEERQRGNFPDRFSGHQFPNYSSELNVNALLLGDSALYLCASSSLAGGLLGNEQFFGPGTRLTVL.

The CDR3 nucleotides are TGTGCCAGCAGCCCCAGGACCAATACGCAGTATTTT. This translates into CASSPRTNTQYF. The J gene is TRBJ2-3, the V gene TRBV5-4; D call uncertain. Deletions cut 4 bases from V and 7 bases from J, with 10 bases between. This CDR3 has 12 amino acids. The germline V gene has CDR1 SGHNT and CDR2 YYREEE (reference sequence). The full variable domain, with the rest looked up from reference TRBV5-4 and TRBJ2-3, is ETGVTQSPTHLIKTRGQQVTLRCSSQSGHNTVSWYQQALGQGPQFIFQYYREEENGRGNFPPRFSGLQFPNYSSELNVNALELDDSALYLCASSPRTNTQYFGPGTRLTVL.

The gene calls are TRBV5-4 and TRBJ1-2, with 9 bases identical to TRBD1. Germline lookup yields CDR1 SGHNT and CDR2 YYREEE (reference sequence). This CDR3 is 13 amino acids long. Losses at the gene ends were 6 bases for V and 8 bases for J; bases not matched to a gene: 8. CDR3 sequence: CASNLQGAGGYTF. CDR3 bases: TGTGCCAGCAACCTACAGGGGGCAGGGGGCTACACCTTC.

This chain uses TRBV4-2 with TRBJ2-1; 12 bases align to TRBD2. The CDR3 runs to 17 residues. V lost 3 bases to trimming and J lost 8 bases; unmatched junction nucleotides: 11. Germline loops: CDR1 LGHNA, CDR2 YNFKEQ. CDR3 DNA: TGTGCCAGCAGCCAGTCCGACCTAGCGGGAGGGGTTGATGAGCAGTTCTTC. Protein: CASSQSDLAGGVDEQFF.